A selection of T cell receptor beta chains follows, all from one sample in a study of blood T cell repertoires in COVID-19. Sequencing was performed with immunoSEQ multiplex PCR; in TCRdb, only in-frame clones are kept and a portion is missing. The table shows 200,000 to 300,000 clones, with more than 75% occurring only once. Input material: PBMCs or T cells enriched from blood (not recorded which). Every receptor here comes from a woman in her thirties or forties with acute COVID-19. Both conserved end residues are part of each CDR3. Clone size is not always given. Where it is, it says once, few, many or a class for expanded clones.

V: TRBV11-3; J: TRBJ2-1; size: -; CDR3: CASSTRDRSSYNEQFF
V: TRBV4-2; J: TRBJ2-7; size: -; CDR3: CASSQDWREVDEQYF
V: TRBV9; J: TRBJ2-5; size: -; CDR3: CASSPRPGSGPQETQYF
V: TRBV6-1; J: TRBJ2-1; size: -; CDR3: CASSEPHSSSGRRNEQFF
V: TRBV30; J: TRBJ1-4; size: -; CDR3: CAWSVGRDNEKLFF
V: TRBV6-5; J: TRBJ2-3; size: once; CDR3: CASSQREATDTQYF
V: TRBV25-1; J: TRBJ1-5; size: -; CDR3: CASSGTGWDGNQPQHF
V: TRBV14; J: TRBJ2-7; size: -; CDR3: CASSQVSYEQYF
V: TRBV6-5; J: TRBJ2-2; size: -; CDR3: CASSSTGLNTGELFF
V: TRBV19; J: TRBJ2-7; size: -; CDR3: CASRQGLAGFYEQYF
V: TRBV15; J: TRBJ1-2; size: few; CDR3: CATSEQLSGNYGYTF
V: TRBV5-4; J: TRBJ1-1; size: -; CDR3: CASSLGGSITASNTEAFF
V: TRBV29-1; J: TRBJ2-1; size: -; CDR3: CSGRLGRKRDNEQFF
V: TRBV19; J: TRBJ1-1; size: -; CDR3: CASSIFRGARITEAFF
V: TRBV6-5; J: TRBJ1-5; size: -; CDR3: CASSRDRASQPQHF
V: TRBV11-2; J: TRBJ1-4; size: -; CDR3: CASSLRGTGDVEKLFF
V: TRBV3-1/TRBV3-2; J: TRBJ2-7; size: -; CDR3: CASSDSTYEQYF
V: TRBV19; J: TRBJ1-1; size: -; CDR3: CASSGPGSEAFF
V: TRBV24-1; J: TRBJ2-3; size: -; CDR3: CATSDLERMGLEGGDTQYF